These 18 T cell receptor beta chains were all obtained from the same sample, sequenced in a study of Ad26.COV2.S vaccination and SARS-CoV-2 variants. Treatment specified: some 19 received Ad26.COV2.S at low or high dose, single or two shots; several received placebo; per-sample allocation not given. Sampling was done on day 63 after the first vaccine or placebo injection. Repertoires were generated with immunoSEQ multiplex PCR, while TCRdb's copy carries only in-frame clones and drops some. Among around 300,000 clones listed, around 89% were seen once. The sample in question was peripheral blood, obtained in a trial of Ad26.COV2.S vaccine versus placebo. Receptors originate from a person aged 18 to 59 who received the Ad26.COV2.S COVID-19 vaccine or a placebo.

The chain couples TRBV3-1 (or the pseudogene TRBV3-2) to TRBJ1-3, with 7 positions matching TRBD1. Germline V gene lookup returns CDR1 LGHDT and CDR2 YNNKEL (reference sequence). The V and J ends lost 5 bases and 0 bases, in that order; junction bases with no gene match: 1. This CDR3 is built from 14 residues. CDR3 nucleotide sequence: TGTGCCAGCAGCGGACAGGCCTCTGGAAACACCATATATTTT. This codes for CASSGQASGNTIYF.

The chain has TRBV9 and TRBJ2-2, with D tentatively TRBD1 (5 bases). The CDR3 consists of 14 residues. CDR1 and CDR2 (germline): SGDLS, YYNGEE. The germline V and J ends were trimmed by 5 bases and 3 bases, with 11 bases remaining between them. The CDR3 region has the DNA TGTGCCAGCAGTCAGGGAAGGCACACCGGGGAGCTGTTTTTT. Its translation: CASSQGRHTGELFF.

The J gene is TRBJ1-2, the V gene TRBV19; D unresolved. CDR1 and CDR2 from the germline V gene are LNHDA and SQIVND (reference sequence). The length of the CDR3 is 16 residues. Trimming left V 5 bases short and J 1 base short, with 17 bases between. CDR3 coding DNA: TGTGCCAGTAGTCCCCTCGCGGGCGGTTTTAACTATGGCTACACCTTC. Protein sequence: CASSPLAGGFNYGYTF.

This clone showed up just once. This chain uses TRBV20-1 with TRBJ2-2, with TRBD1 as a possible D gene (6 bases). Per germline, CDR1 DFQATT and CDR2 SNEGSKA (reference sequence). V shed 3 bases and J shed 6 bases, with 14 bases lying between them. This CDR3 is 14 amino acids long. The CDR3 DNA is TGCAGTGCTAGTCGATCCAGGGGTGCCGGGGAGCTGTTTTTT. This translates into CSASRSRGAGELFF.

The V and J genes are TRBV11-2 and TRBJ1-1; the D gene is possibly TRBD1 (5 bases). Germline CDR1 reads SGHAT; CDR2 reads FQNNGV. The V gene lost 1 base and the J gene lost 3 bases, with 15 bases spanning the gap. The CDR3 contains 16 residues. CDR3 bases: TGTGCCAGCAGCTTAGCCCGGGGCCAGGGAGACACTGAAGCTTTCTTT. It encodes CASSLARGQGDTEAFF.

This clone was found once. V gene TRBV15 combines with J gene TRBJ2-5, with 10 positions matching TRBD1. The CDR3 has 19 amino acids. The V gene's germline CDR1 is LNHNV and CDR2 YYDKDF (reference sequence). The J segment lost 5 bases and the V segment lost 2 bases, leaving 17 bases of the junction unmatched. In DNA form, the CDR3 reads TGTGCCACCAGCAGACTACTATTTTCCGGGACAGGGGCATGGGAGACCCAGTACTTC. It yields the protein CATSRLLFSGTGAWETQYF.

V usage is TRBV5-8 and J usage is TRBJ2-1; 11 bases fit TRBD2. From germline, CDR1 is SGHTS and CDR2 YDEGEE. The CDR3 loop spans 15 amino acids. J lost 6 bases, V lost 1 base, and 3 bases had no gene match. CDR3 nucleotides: TGTGCCAGCAGCTTGACTAGCGGGAGTATCAATGAGCAGTTCTTC. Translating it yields CASSLTSGSINEQFF.

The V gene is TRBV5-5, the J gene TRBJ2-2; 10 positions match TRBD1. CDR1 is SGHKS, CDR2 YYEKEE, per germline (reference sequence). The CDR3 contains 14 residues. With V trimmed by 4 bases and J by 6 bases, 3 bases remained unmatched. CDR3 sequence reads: CASSRQGAAGELFF. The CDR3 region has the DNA TGTGCCAGCAGCCGACAGGGGGCGGCCGGGGAGCTGTTTTTT.

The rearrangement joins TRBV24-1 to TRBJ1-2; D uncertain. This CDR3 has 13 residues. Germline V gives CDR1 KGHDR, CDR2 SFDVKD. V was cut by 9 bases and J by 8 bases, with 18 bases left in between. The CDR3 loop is CATREEVSEGYTF. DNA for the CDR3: TGTGCCACCCGAGAGGAAGTTTCGGAAGGCTACACCTTC.

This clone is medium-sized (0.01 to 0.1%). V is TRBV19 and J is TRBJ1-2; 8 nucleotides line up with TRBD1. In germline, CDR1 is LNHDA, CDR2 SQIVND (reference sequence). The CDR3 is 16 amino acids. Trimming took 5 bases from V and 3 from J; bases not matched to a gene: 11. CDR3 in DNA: TGTGCCAGTAGTTCCCGACAGGGGCTAAATGACTATGGCTACACCTTC. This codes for CASSSRQGLNDYGYTF.

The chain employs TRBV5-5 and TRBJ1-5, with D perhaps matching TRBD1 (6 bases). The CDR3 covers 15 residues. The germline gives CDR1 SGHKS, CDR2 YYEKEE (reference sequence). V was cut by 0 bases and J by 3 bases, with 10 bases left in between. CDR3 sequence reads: CASSLEGHPNQPQHF. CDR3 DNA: TGTGCCAGCAGCTTGGAGGGACACCCCAATCAGCCCCAGCATTTT.

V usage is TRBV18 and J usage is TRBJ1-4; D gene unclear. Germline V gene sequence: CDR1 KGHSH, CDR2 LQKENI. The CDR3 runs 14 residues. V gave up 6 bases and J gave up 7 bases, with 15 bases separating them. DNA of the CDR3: TGTGCCAGCTCCCCTGACCCTTTTATTGAAAAACTGTTTTTT. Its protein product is CASSPDPFIEKLFF. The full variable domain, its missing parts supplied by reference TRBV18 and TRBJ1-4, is NAGVMQNPRHLVRRRGQEARLRCSPMKGHSHVYWYRQLPEEGLKFMVYLQKENIIDESGMPKERFSAEFPKEGPSILRIQQVVRGDSAAYFCASSPDPFIEKLFFGSGTQLSVL.

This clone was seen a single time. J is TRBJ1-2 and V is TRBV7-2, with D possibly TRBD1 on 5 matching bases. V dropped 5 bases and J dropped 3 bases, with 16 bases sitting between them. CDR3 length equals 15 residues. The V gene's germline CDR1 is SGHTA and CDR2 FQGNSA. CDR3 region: CASSHYGGYHYGYTF. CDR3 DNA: TGTGCCAGCAGCCATTATGGGGGATACCACTATGGCTACACCTTC.

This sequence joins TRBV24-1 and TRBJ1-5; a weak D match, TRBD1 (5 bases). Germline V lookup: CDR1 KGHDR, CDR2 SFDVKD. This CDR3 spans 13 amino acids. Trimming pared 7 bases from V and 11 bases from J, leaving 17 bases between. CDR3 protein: CATSEGPDGAQHF. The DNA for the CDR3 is TGTGCCACCAGCGAGGGACCGGACGGGGCCCAGCATTTT.

This CDR3 is CASSYSTTQGYEQYF. The CDR3, as DNA: TGTGCCAGCAGTTACTCGACCACACAGGGTTACGAGCAGTACTTC. The genes are TRBV6-5 and TRBJ2-7; TRBD1 might be the D (6 bases). The germline V and J ends were trimmed by 0 bases and 4 bases, with 13 bases remaining between them. Germline V gene sequence: CDR1 MNHEY, CDR2 SVGAGI. The length of the CDR3 is 15 residues.

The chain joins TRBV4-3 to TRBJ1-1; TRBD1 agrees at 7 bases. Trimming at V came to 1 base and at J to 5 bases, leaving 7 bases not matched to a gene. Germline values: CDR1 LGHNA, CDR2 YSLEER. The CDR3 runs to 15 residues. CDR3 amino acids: CASSQGDSRKTEAFF. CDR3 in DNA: TGCGCCAGCAGCCAAGGGGACAGCCGGAAGACTGAAGCTTTCTTT.

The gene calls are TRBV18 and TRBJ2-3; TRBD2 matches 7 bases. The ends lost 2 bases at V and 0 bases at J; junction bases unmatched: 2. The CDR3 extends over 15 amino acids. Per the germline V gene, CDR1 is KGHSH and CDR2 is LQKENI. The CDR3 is CASSPVSGSTDTQYF. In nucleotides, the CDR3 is TGTGCCAGCTCACCAGTTAGCGGGAGCACAGATACGCAGTATTTT. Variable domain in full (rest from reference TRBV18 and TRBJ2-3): NAGVMQNPRHLVRRRGQEARLRCSPMKGHSHVYWYRQLPEEGLKFMVYLQKENIIDESGMPKERFSAEFPKEGPSILRIQQVVRGDSAAYFCASSPVSGSTDTQYFGPGTRLTVL.

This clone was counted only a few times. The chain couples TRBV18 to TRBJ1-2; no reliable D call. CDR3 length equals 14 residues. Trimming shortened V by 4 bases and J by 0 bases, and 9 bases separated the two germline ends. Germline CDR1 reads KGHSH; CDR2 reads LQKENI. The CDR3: CASSQDGSNYGYTF. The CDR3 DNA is TGTGCCAGCTCACAGGACGGTTCTAACTATGGCTACACCTTC.